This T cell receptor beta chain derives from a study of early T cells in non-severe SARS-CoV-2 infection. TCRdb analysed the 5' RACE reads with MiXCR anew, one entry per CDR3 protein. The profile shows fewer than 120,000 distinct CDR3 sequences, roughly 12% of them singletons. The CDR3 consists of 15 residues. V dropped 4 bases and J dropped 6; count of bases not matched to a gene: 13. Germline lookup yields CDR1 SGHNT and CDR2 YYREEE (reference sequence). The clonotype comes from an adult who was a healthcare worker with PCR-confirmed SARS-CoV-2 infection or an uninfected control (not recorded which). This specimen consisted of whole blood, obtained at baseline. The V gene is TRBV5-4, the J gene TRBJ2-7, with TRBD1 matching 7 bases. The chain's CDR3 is CASSAQGQNPPEQYF. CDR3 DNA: TGTGCCAGCAGCGCCCAGGGACAGAATCCTCCCGAGCAGTACTTC.